This T cell receptor beta chain was retrieved from a study of T cell responses to AZD1222 COVID-19 vaccine. On the study more broadly: The study pooled second doses at about 4 or about 12 weeks. The study, taken as a whole, reports: Once two AZD1222 doses were given, Spike-specific TCR breadth and depth went up.

The CDR3 length is 15 residues. With 1 base removed from V and 3 bases from J, the gap between germline ends came to 10 bases. The germline V gene has CDR1 SGHDN and CDR2 FVKESK. Produced via immunoSEQ multiplex PCR; TCRdb's table is partial and in-frame only. The repertoire holds about 110,000 clones, with 91% as singletons. Regarding this clone: Antigen: not known.

The chain joins TRBV14 to TRBJ1-3, with D maybe TRBD1 (6 bases). This material consisted of peripheral blood, taken on day 0 of AZD1222 vaccination. The receptor's source is an adult in good health. CDR3 loop: CASSQATGHGNTIYF. The CDR3 DNA sequence: TGTGCCAGCAGCCAAGCAACAGGGCATGGAAACACCATATATTTT. The variable domain in full, with the rest retrieved from reference TRBV14 and TRBJ1-3, is EAGVTQFPSHSVIEKGQTVTLRCDPISGHDNLYWYRRVMGKEIKFLLHFVKESKQDESGMPNNRFLAERTGGTYSTLKVQPAELEDSGVYFCASSQATGHGNTIYFGEGSWLTVV.